This T cell receptor beta chain originates from a study of sequential checkpoint blockade in melanoma. Turning to the study itself: Matched biopsies came pretreatment and at week 13 for 20 to 25 patients.

This clone was seen only a few times. Assay: immunoSEQ multiplex PCR; the TCRdb copy retains only in-frame clones and omits some. The data contain around 37,000 clones, about 30% of them seen just once; the ten biggest clones take up roughly 1.6%. The CDR3 consists of 18 residues. V was trimmed by 5 bases and J by 0 bases, leaving 20 bases between them. Germline V gives CDR1 SGHNT, CDR2 YENEEA. The treatment was: randomized to nivolumab then ipilimumab (arm A) or the reverse (arm B). This clonotype was obtained from a human donor with melanoma. The chain carries TRBV11-3 and TRBJ2-1; no definite D call. The material sequenced was tumor tissue (inferred from file names), taken from a patient given nivolumab and ipilimumab in sequence. CDR3 protein: CASSPSVSVRSSYNEQFF. DNA for the CDR3: TGTGCCAGCAGCCCCTCAGTGAGCGTCCGAAGCTCCTACAATGAGCAGTTCTTC. Filled out from reference TRBV11-3 and TRBJ2-1, the complete variable domain reads EAGVVQSPRYKIIEKKQPVAFWCNPISGHNTLYWYLQNLGQGPELLIRYENEEAVDDSQLPKDRFSAERLKGVDSTLKIQPAELGDSAVYLCASSPSVSVRSSYNEQFFGPGTRLTVL.